This record concerns one TCR beta chain sequence. This entry belongs to a study of cytomegalovirus exposure and HLA in healthy donors. Clones were sequenced by immunoSEQ multiplex PCR, and TCRdb holds only the in-frame ones, with some missing. The table shows under 150,000 clones, with about 88% occurring only once. The validation cohort, a group of 120 subjects, included the donors and was separate from the roughly 670-subject first cohort. V was pared by 2 bases and J by 5 bases, with 12 bases between. Germline V gives CDR1 GTSNPN, CDR2 SVGIG (reference sequence). The CDR3 is 13 amino acids. The rearrangement joins TRBV30 to TRBJ1-1; possible D gene TRBD1, 5 bases. Sequenced sample: PBMCs. This sequence was found in a man aged 18 to 30 in good health and CMV-seropositive. In DNA, the CDR3 is TGTGCCTGGAGTTGGCCAGGGCGAACTGAAGCTTTCTTT. Its translation: CAWSWPGRTEAFF.